The rows below give T cell receptor beta chains drawn from one sample of a study of cytomegalovirus exposure and HLA in healthy donors. The protocol was immunoSEQ multiplex PCR, while the TCRdb copy is restricted to in-frame clones and leaves out a portion. The repertoire holds 90,000 to 120,000 clones, with about 79% as singletons. Sequencing used PBMCs. These receptors were obtained from a female donor in good health and CMV-seropositive. Each CDR3 is given with its conserved first and last residue. D genes are given only for firm matches. The size field is filled for only some rows; it gives once, few, many or a size class.

TRBJ2-1,TRBD1,TRBV6-1,NA,CASSEGQGASNEQFF,TGTGCCAGCAGTGAGGGACAGGGGGCGAGCAATGAGCAGTTCTTC
TRBJ1-6,NA,TRBV18,NA,CASSKTESHNSPLHF,TGTGCCAGCTCCAAGACAGAGTCTCATAATTCACCCCTCCACTTT
TRBJ1-3,TRBD1,TRBV7-9,NA,CSSSAAGTGADFSGNTIYF,TGTTCCAGCAGCGCCGCCGGGACAGGGGCGGATTTCTCTGGAAACACCATATATTTT
TRBJ1-1,TRBD1,TRBV11-2,NA,CASSAQGGVGVNTEAFF,TGTGCCAGCAGCGCACAAGGGGGCGTAGGGGTAAACACTGAAGCTTTCTTT
TRBJ2-6,NA,TRBV9,few,CASSVGHSSGANGLTF,TGTGCCAGCAGCGTGGGCCATAGCTCTGGGGCCAACGGCCTGACTTTC
TRBJ1-1,TRBD1,TRBV6-6,NA,CASSFDRGSLSFF,TGTGCCAGCAGTTTCGACAGGGGGTCGTTGTCTTTCTTT
TRBJ1-2,NA,TRBV4-1,few,CASSQDTGGYYGYTF,TGCGCCAGCAGCCAAGATACCGGGGGGTACTATGGCTACACCTTC
TRBJ2-1,TRBD1,TRBV30,few,CAWSTYGQASSYNEQFF,TGTGCCTGGAGTACCTACGGACAGGCCAGCTCCTACAATGAGCAGTTCTTC
TRBJ2-7,TRBD2,TRBV10-3,once,CAISGWLPGLAGGSEEQYF,TGTGCCATCAGTGGCTGGTTGCCGGGACTAGCGGGGGGGTCTGAGGAGCAGTACTTC
TRBJ2-1,NA,TRBV29-1,NA,CSVGRLGPSSEQFF,TGCAGCGTTGGAAGGCTAGGCCCGTCGAGTGAGCAGTTCTTC
TRBJ2-7,TRBD1,TRBV7-2,once,CASSSYRGSYEQYF,TGTGCCAGCAGCTCCTACAGGGGGAGCTACGAGCAGTACTTC
TRBJ1-2,TRBD1,TRBV29-1,NA,CSVEMTGGAGGYTF,TGCAGCGTTGAAATGACAGGGGGCGCGGGTGGCTACACCTTC
TRBJ2-1,NA,TRBV6-4,NA,CASSDLAGSYNEQFF,TGTGCCAGCAGTGACCTAGCAGGCTCCTACAATGAGCAGTTCTTC
TRBJ1-1,TRBD1,TRBV27,few,CASRDRGFLNTEAFF,TGTGCCAGCCGGGACAGGGGTTTTCTGAACACTGAAGCTTTCTTT
TRBJ2-7,NA,TRBV5-4,NA,CASSYPRGSSYEQYF,TGTGCCAGCAGCTACCCGCGGGGTTCTTCCTACGAGCAGTACTTC
TRBJ2-2,NA,TRBV5-1,NA,CASNSPGAGELFF,TGCGCCAGCAACTCTCCAGGGGCCGGGGAGCTGTTTTTT